This T cell receptor (beta chain) is from a study of T cell repertoires in cytomegalovirus infection. Study-wide context: CMV epitopes used comprised recently identified HLA-C-restricted ones and well-studied HLA-B-restricted ones. Both CMV infection and a matching HLA type were indicated by public TCR beta signatures.

From the reads, TCRdb called clonotypes with MiXCR, one entry per CDR3 protein. The sample lists approximately 730,000 distinct CDR3 sequences, roughly 33% seen once, with around a sixth in the top ten. Study-wide results and limits: Across the ex vivo response, the dominant clonotypes were HLA-C-restricted CMV-specific TCR beta clonotypes. Based on cumulative public TCR beta family frequency, carriers of CMV plus the relevant HLA were identified.

CDR3 size: 14 residues. The germline CDR1 and CDR2 sequences are MNHNS and SASEGT. V dropped 5 bases and J dropped 6 bases, with 14 bases sitting between them. This clonotype has more than one count but fewer than ten. The antigen remains unidentified. The V gene is TRBV6-1, the J gene TRBJ2-1; D remains ambiguous. This sequence originates from a human donor in good health (CMV status not recorded). Some clones in this sample may be carry-over from other donors' samples. The sample in question was cultured PBMCs, obtained from culture after CMV antigen stimulation. The CDR3 nucleotides read TGTGCCAGCAGTTACCAAAGCGAAGGCAATGAGCAGTTCTTC. Translation: CASSYQSEGNEQFF.